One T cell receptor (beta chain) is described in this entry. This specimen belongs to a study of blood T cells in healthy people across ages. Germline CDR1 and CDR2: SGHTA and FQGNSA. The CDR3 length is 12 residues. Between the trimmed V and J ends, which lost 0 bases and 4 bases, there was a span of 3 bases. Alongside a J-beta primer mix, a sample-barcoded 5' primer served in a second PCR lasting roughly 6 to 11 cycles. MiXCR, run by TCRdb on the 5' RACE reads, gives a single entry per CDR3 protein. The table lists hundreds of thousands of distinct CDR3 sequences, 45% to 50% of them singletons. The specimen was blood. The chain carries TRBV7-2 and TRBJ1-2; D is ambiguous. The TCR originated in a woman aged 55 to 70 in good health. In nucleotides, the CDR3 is TGTGCCAGCAGCTTAGCGATCTATGGCTACACCTTC. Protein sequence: CASSLAIYGYTF.